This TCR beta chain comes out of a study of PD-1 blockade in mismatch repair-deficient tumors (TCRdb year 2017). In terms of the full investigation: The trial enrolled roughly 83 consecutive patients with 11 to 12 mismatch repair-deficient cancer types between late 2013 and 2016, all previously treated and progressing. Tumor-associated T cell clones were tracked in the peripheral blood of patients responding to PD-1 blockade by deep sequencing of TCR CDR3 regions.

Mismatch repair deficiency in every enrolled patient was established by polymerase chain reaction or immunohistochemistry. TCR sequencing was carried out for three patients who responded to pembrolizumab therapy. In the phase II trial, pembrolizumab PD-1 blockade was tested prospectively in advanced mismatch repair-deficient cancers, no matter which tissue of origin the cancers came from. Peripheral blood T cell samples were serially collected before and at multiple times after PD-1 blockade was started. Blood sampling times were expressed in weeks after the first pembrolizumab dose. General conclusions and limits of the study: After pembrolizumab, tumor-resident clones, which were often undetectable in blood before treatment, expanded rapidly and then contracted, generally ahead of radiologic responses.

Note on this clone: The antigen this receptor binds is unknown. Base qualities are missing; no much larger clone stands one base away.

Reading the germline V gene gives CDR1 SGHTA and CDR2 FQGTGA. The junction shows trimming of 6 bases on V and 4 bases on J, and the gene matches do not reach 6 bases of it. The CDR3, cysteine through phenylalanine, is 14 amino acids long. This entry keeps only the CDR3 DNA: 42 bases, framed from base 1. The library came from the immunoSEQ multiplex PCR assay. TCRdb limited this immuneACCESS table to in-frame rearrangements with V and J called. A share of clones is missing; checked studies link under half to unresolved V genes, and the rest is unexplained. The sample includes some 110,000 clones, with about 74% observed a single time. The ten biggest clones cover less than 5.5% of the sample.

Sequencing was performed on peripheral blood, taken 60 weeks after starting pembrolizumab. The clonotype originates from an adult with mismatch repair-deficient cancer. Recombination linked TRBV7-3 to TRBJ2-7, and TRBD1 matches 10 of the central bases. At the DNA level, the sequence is TGTGCCAGCAGTCTGGGACAGGGGAATTACGAGCAGTACTTC. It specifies CASSLGQGNYEQYF.